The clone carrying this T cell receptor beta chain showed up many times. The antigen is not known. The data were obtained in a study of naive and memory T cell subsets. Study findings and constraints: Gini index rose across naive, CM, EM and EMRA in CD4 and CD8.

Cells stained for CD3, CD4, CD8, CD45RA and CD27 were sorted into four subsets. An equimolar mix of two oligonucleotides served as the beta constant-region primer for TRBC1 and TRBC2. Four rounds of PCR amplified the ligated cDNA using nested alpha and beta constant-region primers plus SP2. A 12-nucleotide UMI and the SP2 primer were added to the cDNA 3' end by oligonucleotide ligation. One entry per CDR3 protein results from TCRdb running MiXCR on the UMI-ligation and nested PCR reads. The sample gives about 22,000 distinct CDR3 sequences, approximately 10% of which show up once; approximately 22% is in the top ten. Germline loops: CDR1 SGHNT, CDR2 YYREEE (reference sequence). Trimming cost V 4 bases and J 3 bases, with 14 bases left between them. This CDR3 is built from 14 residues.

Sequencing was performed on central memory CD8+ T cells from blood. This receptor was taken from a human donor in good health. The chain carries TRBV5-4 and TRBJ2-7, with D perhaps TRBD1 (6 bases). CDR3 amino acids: CASSADEGVYEQYF. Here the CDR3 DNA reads TGTGCCAGCAGCGCCGATGAGGGGGTCTACGAGCAGTACTTC. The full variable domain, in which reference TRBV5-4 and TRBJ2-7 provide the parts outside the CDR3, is ETGVTQSPTHLIKTRGQQVTLRCSSQSGHNTVSWYQQALGQGPQFIFQYYREEENGRGNFPPRFSGLQFPNYSSELNVNALELDDSALYLCASSADEGVYEQYFGPGTRLTVT.